Presented here are 27 T cell receptor beta chains from one specimen sequenced in a study of T cell responses to AZD1222 COVID-19 vaccine. Profiling relied on immunoSEQ multiplex PCR, and the TCRdb table lists in-frame clones only, not all of them. The sample holds about 120,000 clones, more than 85% seen once. Sample: peripheral blood, taken on day 0 of AZD1222 vaccination. The receptors come from an adult in good health.

The chain links TRBV4-1 to TRBJ2-7, with D perhaps matching TRBD2 (5 bases). The CDR3 is made up of 15 amino acids. Trimming cost V 1 base and J 4 bases, with 14 bases left between them. In germline, CDR1 is MGHRA, CDR2 YSYEKL. The CDR3 reads CASSQVAGAMYEQYF. The CDR3 DNA is TGCGCCAGCAGCCAAGTTGCGGGCGCGATGTACGAGCAGTACTTC.

This clone was seen a few times. The V and J genes are TRBV11-3 and TRBJ1-3; D is unresolved. With 1 base removed from V and 5 bases from J, the gap between germline ends came to 0 bases. The CDR3 extends over 11 amino acids. The germline gives CDR1 SGHNT, CDR2 YENEEA. CDR3: CASSLGNTIYF. The CDR3 bases are TGTGCCAGCAGCTTAGGAAACACCATATATTTT. The full variable domain, with the rest looked up from reference TRBV11-3 and TRBJ1-3, is EAGVVQSPRYKIIEKKQPVAFWCNPISGHNTLYWYLQNLGQGPELLIRYENEEAVDDSQLPKDRFSAERLKGVDSTLKIQPAELGDSAVYLCASSLGNTIYFGEGSWLTVV.

This clone has more than one count but fewer than ten. The chain recombines TRBV25-1 with TRBJ1-1; no definite D call. V lost 6 bases, J lost 0 bases, and 17 bases lay in between. Germline CDR1 reads MGHDK; CDR2 reads SYGVNS. The CDR3 has 16 amino acids. The CDR3 sequence: CASRPPTHPVNTEAFF. CDR3 nucleotide sequence: TGTGCCAGCAGACCACCTACCCACCCCGTGAACACTGAAGCTTTCTTT.

The rearrangement uses TRBV7-2 and TRBJ2-2; no clear D gene. Germline CDR1 SGHTA, CDR2 FQGNSA. The CDR3 runs 13 residues. V gave up 3 bases and J gave up 3 bases, with 5 bases separating them. Here the CDR3 reads CASSLVDTGELFF. The CDR3 DNA sequence: TGTGCCAGCAGCTTGGTGGACACCGGGGAGCTGTTTTTT. Supplemented by reference TRBV7-2 and TRBJ2-2, the full variable domain reads GAGVSQSPSNKVTEKGKDVELRCDPISGHTALYWYRQSLGQGLEFLIYFQGNSAPDKSGLPSDRFSAERTGGSVSTLTIQRTQQEDSAVYLCASSLVDTGELFFGEGSRLTVL.

A remark on this clone: The junction differs from germline at one of its ends, possibly a read error. The V gene is TRBV27, the J gene TRBJ2-7, with D perhaps being TRBD1 or TRBD2 (5 bases each). Germline V lookup: CDR1 MNHEY, CDR2 SMNVEV (reference sequence). The CDR3 is 13 residues long. In DNA, the CDR3 is TGTGCCAGCAAACCAGGGAGCTCCTCCGAGCAGTACTTC. It translates to CASKPGSSSEQYF.

The V gene is TRBV5-6, the J gene TRBJ1-2; D not resolved. The CDR3 is made up of 14 amino acids. Germline values: CDR1 SGHDT, CDR2 YYEEEE. V lost 4 bases to trimming and J lost 0 bases, with 10 bases between them. The CDR3 loop is CASSPIRANYGYTF. The CDR3 coding sequence is TGTGCCAGCAGCCCTATCAGAGCTAACTATGGCTACACCTTC.

This chain uses TRBV7-2 with TRBJ2-3, with D possibly TRBD2 on 6 matching bases. This CDR3 region has 13 residues. CDR1 is SGHTA and CDR2 is FQGNSA in the germline V gene. The ends were cut back, 5 bases at V and 5 bases at J, with 11 bases in the middle. The CDR3 DNA reads TGTGCCAGCAGCCCTATGCGGGGAGATACGCAGTATTTT. Translated: CASSPMRGDTQYF.

V usage is TRBV5-8 and J usage is TRBJ2-5; D call uncertain. This CDR3 contains 13 residues. The V gene's germline CDR1 is SGHTS and CDR2 YDEGEE. V was cut by 5 bases and J by 2 bases, with 10 bases left in between. The CDR3 DNA is TGTGCCAGCAGTTTAGGGTGGCAAGAGACCCAGTACTTC. This sequence encodes CASSLGWQETQYF.

The V call is TRBV19, the J call TRBJ2-7; no clear D gene. The CDR3 has 14 amino acids. Germline V gene data show CDR1 as LNHDA and CDR2 as SQIVND (reference sequence). V lost 3 bases, J lost 0 bases, and 9 bases lay in between. CDR3 DNA sequence: TGTGCCAGTAGTATCGAACCGAGCTCCTACGAGCAGTACTTC. Protein product: CASSIEPSSYEQYF.

The chain couples TRBV7-2 to TRBJ2-7; D perhaps matches TRBD2 (5 bases). This CDR3 comprises 15 residues. The V end was cut by 5 bases, the J end by 0 bases, with 14 bases between. Germline V gives CDR1 SGHTA, CDR2 FQGNSA. CDR3 coding DNA: TGTGCCAGCAGCCTTGGTCACGGGAACTCCTACGAGCAGTACTTC. Protein sequence: CASSLGHGNSYEQYF.

The chain has TRBV4-2 and TRBJ2-7, with 8 bases identical to TRBD2. The CDR3 covers 19 residues. The junction had 20 bases not matched to a gene; V was cut back by 4 bases and J by 3 bases. Germline CDR1 reads LGHNA; CDR2 reads YNFKEQ. CDR3 loop: CASSLTGFPAGVGDYEQYF. CDR3 coding DNA: TGTGCCAGCAGCCTCACAGGGTTCCCAGCGGGAGTAGGAGACTACGAGCAGTACTTC.

The CDR3, as DNA: TGTGCCAGTAGTAATCAAGCGGGAGCAGGGTACGAGCAGTACTTC. Translated: CASSNQAGAGYEQYF. This sequence joins TRBV19 and TRBJ2-7; 8 positions match TRBD2. Germline trimming cut 4 bases from V and 4 bases from J; bases unmatched to any gene: 9. The CDR3 extends over 15 amino acids. Germline CDR1 LNHDA, CDR2 SQIVND (reference sequence).

This clone was observed once. The chain uses TRBV28 and TRBJ1-4; the D gene is possibly TRBD1 (6 bases). Germline V gene sequence: CDR1 MDHEN, CDR2 SYDVKM. Between the trimmed V and J ends, which lost 5 bases and 5 bases, there was a span of 15 bases. The CDR3 sequence is 15 residues long. This CDR3 is CASSTPTGGNEKLFF. The CDR3 coding sequence is TGTGCCAGCAGTACCCCGACAGGTGGGAATGAAAAACTGTTTTTT.

The chain is built from TRBV7-6 and TRBJ2-2; D gene unclear. Trimming stripped 6 bases from V and 8 bases from J, with 13 bases between. The CDR3 is 13 amino acids. Germline V gene data show CDR1 as SGHVS and CDR2 as FNYEAQ. CDR3 DNA sequence: TGTGCCAGCAGGCCGTCCGGCTCGGGGGAGCTGTTTTTT. It translates to CASRPSGSGELFF.

This rearrangement joins TRBV6-5 to TRBJ2-1; 8 nucleotides line up with TRBD2. J gave up 5 bases and V 7 bases, and 7 bases lay outside the gene matches. CDR1 is MNHEY, CDR2 SVGAGI, per germline. The CDR3 covers 14 residues. CDR3 loop: CASTRSGRNNEQFF. In DNA form, the CDR3 reads TGTGCCAGCACTCGGAGCGGGAGAAACAATGAGCAGTTCTTC.

This sequence joins TRBV12-3 or TRBV12-4 and TRBJ1-1, with D possibly matching TRBD1 (5 bases). The germline V and J ends were trimmed by 5 bases and 4 bases, with 11 bases remaining between them. There are 13 residues in the CDR3. CDR3 sequence (DNA): TGTGCCAGCAGTCTACAGGTAGGCACTGAAGCTTTCTTT. It encodes CASSLQVGTEAFF.

This clone was seen a single time. This chain connects TRBV11-3 to TRBJ2-2; TRBD1 agrees at 11 bases. The V gene end was trimmed by 5 bases and the J gene end by 5 bases; junction bases not matched to a gene: 13. This CDR3 contains 18 residues. The germline CDR1 and CDR2 sequences are SGHNT and YENEEA. The CDR3 nucleotides are TGTGCCAGCAGCCACTTCGGACAGGGGGCGGCGGGAACCGGGGAGCTGTTTTTT. Translated, it gives CASSHFGQGAAGTGELFF.

The rearrangement links TRBV30 to TRBJ2-5; D is possibly TRBD1 (5 bases). Germline CDR1 GTSNPN, CDR2 SVGIG (reference sequence). Trimming shortened V by 1 base and J by 7 bases, and 19 bases separated the two germline ends. This CDR3 is built from 15 residues. The CDR3 nucleotides read TGTGCCTGGAGTGGGGGCTACCCCAAGGGCGGGACCCAGTACTTC. Translation gives CAWSGGYPKGGTQYF.

This chain links TRBV19 with TRBJ2-2, with D perhaps matching TRBD1 or TRBD2 (5 bases each). Looked up from germline, CDR1 is LNHDA and CDR2 is SQIVND (reference sequence). This CDR3 region has 16 residues. Between the trimmed V and J ends, which lost 6 bases and 0 bases, there was a span of 14 bases. The CDR3 sequence: CASRRGKGSNTGELFF. The CDR3 DNA reads as TGTGCCAGTAGGAGGGGCAAGGGATCGAACACCGGGGAGCTGTTTTTT.

The chain employs TRBV4-3 and TRBJ2-3; 9 nucleotides line up with TRBD2. The germline V gene encodes CDR1 LGHNA and CDR2 YSLEER. This CDR3 has 18 amino acids. V lost 6 bases and J lost 0; bases outside the gene matches: 13. CDR3 sequence reads: CASSWFGSGSKSTDTQYF. CDR3 DNA sequence: TGCGCCAGCAGTTGGTTCGGTAGCGGGAGCAAGAGCACAGATACGCAGTATTTT.

The V call is TRBV29-1, the J call TRBJ1-2; tentative D call: TRBD1 (5 bases). This CDR3 has 13 amino acids. CDR1 is SQVTM, CDR2 ANQGSEA, per germline. The V and J ends lost 6 bases and 2 bases respectively, with 13 bases between them. In DNA, the CDR3 is TGCAGCGTCATCGTCGGGACGAACTATGGCTACACCTTC. This gives the protein CSVIVGTNYGYTF.

This chain connects TRBV7-3 to TRBJ2-2, with unresolved D. V dropped 0 bases and J dropped 8 bases, with 10 bases sitting between them. The CDR3 sequence is 14 residues long. The germline CDR1 and CDR2 sequences are SGHTA and FQGTGA. CDR3 coding DNA: TGTGCCAGCAGCTTAACTTCTTTATCTGGGGAGCTGTTTTTT. This codes for CASSLTSLSGELFF.

The chain couples TRBV30 to TRBJ1-6, with 7 bases matching TRBD1. The CDR3 is 15 amino acids. The V gene's germline CDR1 is GTSNPN and CDR2 SVGIG (reference sequence). V shed 0 bases, J shed 3 bases, and the junction held 2 bases outside the gene matches. The CDR3 nucleotides are TGTGCCTGGAGTGTACAGGGGATCTATAATTCACCCCTCCACTTT. Its translation is CAWSVQGIYNSPLHF. Complete variable domain (other parts from reference TRBV30 and TRBJ1-6): SQTIHQWPATLVQPVGSPLSLECTVEGTSNPNLYWYRQAAGRGLQLLFYSVGIGQISSEVPQNLSASRPQDRQFILSSKKLLLSDSGFYLCAWSVQGIYNSPLHFGNGTRLTVT.

This chain links TRBV5-6 with TRBJ2-7; TRBD1 agrees at 11 bases. V shed 1 base and J 3 bases; nucleotides not matched to a gene: 3. CDR1 is SGHDT and CDR2 is YYEEEE in the germline V gene. The CDR3 is 15 residues long. Here the CDR3 reads CASSLYGTGGYEQYF. Here the CDR3 DNA reads TGTGCCAGCAGCTTGTATGGGACAGGGGGCTACGAGCAGTACTTC.

V usage is TRBV30 and J usage is TRBJ1-2; the match to TRBD1 covers 7 bases. V lost 2 bases to trimming and J lost 4 bases; unmatched junction nucleotides: 4. CDR1 and CDR2 (germline): GTSNPN, SVGIG (reference sequence). This CDR3 comprises 13 residues. The CDR3 protein is CAWSNGQAYGYTF. The CDR3 DNA reads TGTGCCTGGAGTAACGGACAGGCCTATGGCTACACCTTC.

The rearrangement links TRBV28 to TRBJ2-7; D unclear. From germline, CDR1 is MDHEN and CDR2 SYDVKM. V lost 2 bases, J lost 9 bases, and 11 bases lay in between. The CDR3 spans 12 residues. The CDR3 DNA is TGTGCCAGCAGTTTAACCTCGTCGGGGCAGTACTTC. It encodes CASSLTSSGQYF.

A single count supports this clone. The chain has TRBV7-8 and TRBJ1-5; D is unclear. This CDR3 has 12 residues. Germline-derived CDR1 and CDR2 are SGHVS and FQNEAQ. Trimming took off 1 base at V and 14 bases at J, with 12 bases between the two ends. This chain's CDR3 is CASSLGAGPEHF. The CDR3 bases are TGTGCCAGCAGCTTAGGGGCAGGCCCGGAGCATTTT. Filled out from reference TRBV7-8 and TRBJ1-5, the complete variable domain reads GAGVSQSPRYKVAKRGQDVALRCDPISGHVSLFWYQQALGQGPEFLTYFQNEAQLDKSGLPSDRFFAERPEGSVSTLKIQRTQQEDSAVYLCASSLGAGPEHFGDGTRLSIL.